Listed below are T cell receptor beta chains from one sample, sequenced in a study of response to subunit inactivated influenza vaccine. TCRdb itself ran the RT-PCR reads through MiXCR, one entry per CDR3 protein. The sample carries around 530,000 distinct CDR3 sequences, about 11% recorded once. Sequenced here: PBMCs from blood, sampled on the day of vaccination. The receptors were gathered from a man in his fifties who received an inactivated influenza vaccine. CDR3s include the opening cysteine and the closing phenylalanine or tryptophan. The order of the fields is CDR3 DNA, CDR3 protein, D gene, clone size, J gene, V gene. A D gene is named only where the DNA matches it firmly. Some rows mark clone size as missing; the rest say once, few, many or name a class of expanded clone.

cdr3_nt: TGTACCTTCAGTCCGGGACAGGGAATATTTTCGGACACCGGGGAGCTGTTTTTT; cdr3_aa: CTFSPGQGIFSDTGELFF; d_call: TRBD1; clone_size: -; j_call: TRBJ2-2; v_call: TRBV10-3
cdr3_nt: TGCAGTGCTAGGGCTCTAGCGGGAGGGCCATACAATGAGCAGTTCTTC; cdr3_aa: CSARALAGGPYNEQFF; d_call: TRBD2; clone_size: many; j_call: TRBJ2-1; v_call: TRBV20-1
cdr3_nt: TGTGCCACCTCCGCGAGGCAAGACACTGAAGCTTTCTTT; cdr3_aa: CATSARQDTEAFF; d_call: -; clone_size: -; j_call: TRBJ1-1; v_call: TRBV24-1
cdr3_nt: TGTGCCAGCAGTGCCTTGGCAGGGCCGAACACCGGGGAGCTGTTTTTT; cdr3_aa: CASSALAGPNTGELFF; d_call: -; clone_size: -; j_call: TRBJ2-2; v_call: TRBV6-1
cdr3_nt: TGTGCCAGCAGTGATCTAGCGGGGCCCCAAGAGACCCAGTACTTC; cdr3_aa: CASSDLAGPQETQYF; d_call: TRBD2; clone_size: few; j_call: TRBJ2-5; v_call: TRBV2
cdr3_nt: TGTGCCAGCAGCTTACGGCGGGGGGGACTTCAAGAGACCCAGTACTTC; cdr3_aa: CASSLRRGGLQETQYF; d_call: TRBD2; clone_size: few; j_call: TRBJ2-5; v_call: TRBV7-8
cdr3_nt: TGTGCCAGCATCCCCCAGACTAACACCGGGGAGCTGTTTTTT; cdr3_aa: CASIPQTNTGELFF; d_call: -; clone_size: few; j_call: TRBJ2-2; v_call: TRBV12-3/TRBV12-4
cdr3_nt: TGTGCCATCAGTGGAGACAGGCATCAGCCCCAGCATTTT; cdr3_aa: CAISGDRHQPQHF; d_call: -; clone_size: few; j_call: TRBJ1-5; v_call: TRBV10-3
cdr3_nt: TGTGCCAGTAGTACCACTCGACTTGACAGGGGCACTGAAGCTTTCTTT; cdr3_aa: CASSTTRLDRGTEAFF; d_call: TRBD1; clone_size: -; j_call: TRBJ1-1; v_call: TRBV19
cdr3_nt: TGTGCCAGCAGCGGACAGGGTAGTCAGCCCCAGCATTTT; cdr3_aa: CASSGQGSQPQHF; d_call: TRBD1; clone_size: few; j_call: TRBJ1-5; v_call: TRBV12-3/TRBV12-4
cdr3_nt: TGCGCCAGCAGCCAAACTGACCTGGTCCGTTTCGAAACGCAGTATTTT; cdr3_aa: CASSQTDLVRFETQYF; d_call: -; clone_size: -; j_call: TRBJ2-3; v_call: TRBV4-1
cdr3_nt: TGTGCCAGCAGCTTAGATATGGCCAACTCCTACAATGAGCAGTTCTTC; cdr3_aa: CASSLDMANSYNEQFF; d_call: -; clone_size: -; j_call: TRBJ2-1; v_call: TRBV7-8
cdr3_nt: TGTGCCAGCAGCCCCCTTGCAGGGCATTATGGCTACACCTTC; cdr3_aa: CASSPLAGHYGYTF; d_call: -; clone_size: -; j_call: TRBJ1-2; v_call: TRBV3-1
cdr3_nt: TGCGCCAGCAGTCTAGGGACTAGCGGGGGTGCCGGGGAGCTGTTTTTT; cdr3_aa: CASSLGTSGGAGELFF; d_call: TRBD2; clone_size: many; j_call: TRBJ2-2; v_call: TRBV4-1
cdr3_nt: TGCAGTGCTAGAGATCGGCGGCTAGATACGCAGTATTTT; cdr3_aa: CSARDRRLDTQYF; d_call: -; clone_size: -; j_call: TRBJ2-3; v_call: TRBV20-1
cdr3_nt: TGTGCCAGCAAGACCCTCGCGCTAGGGGAGCAGTACTTC; cdr3_aa: CASKTLALGEQYF; d_call: -; clone_size: -; j_call: TRBJ2-7; v_call: TRBV27
cdr3_nt: TGTGCCAGCTCAACCTATCCTTGGGAGGAAAAGGGGATAGCGGGAGGTAAGAACGAGCAGTACTTC; cdr3_aa: CASSTYPWEEKGIAGGKNEQYF; d_call: TRBD2; clone_size: -; j_call: TRBJ2-7; v_call: TRBV18
cdr3_nt: TGCAGTGCTAGGGGGACAGGGTTCAACTATGGCTACACCTTC; cdr3_aa: CSARGTGFNYGYTF; d_call: TRBD1; clone_size: -; j_call: TRBJ1-2; v_call: TRBV20-1
cdr3_nt: TGCGCCAGCAGCTTGGTCGGGGTCGCTTGGGATGAGCAGTTCTTC; cdr3_aa: CASSLVGVAWDEQFF; d_call: -; clone_size: few; j_call: TRBJ2-1; v_call: TRBV5-1
cdr3_nt: TGTGCCAGCGGTGGACTAGCGGGGCCGGGGTACAATGAGCAGTTCTTC; cdr3_aa: CASGGLAGPGYNEQFF; d_call: TRBD2; clone_size: -; j_call: TRBJ2-1; v_call: TRBV2
cdr3_nt: TGTGCCAGCGACTTAGGGACAGGGAGGACCGGGGAGCTGTTTTTT; cdr3_aa: CASDLGTGRTGELFF; d_call: TRBD1; clone_size: -; j_call: TRBJ2-2; v_call: TRBV6-2/TRBV6-3
cdr3_nt: TGTGCCAGCAGACCTAAGGTGGGGCATCTACTAGCCAAAAACATTCAGTACTTC; cdr3_aa: CASRPKVGHLLAKNIQYF; d_call: -; clone_size: -; j_call: TRBJ2-4; v_call: TRBV28
cdr3_nt: TGTGCCAGCAGTTTCGCGGAACAAGAGACCCAGTACTTC; cdr3_aa: CASSFAEQETQYF; d_call: -; clone_size: -; j_call: TRBJ2-5; v_call: TRBV28
cdr3_nt: TGTGCCAGCAGCCTACCCCCCCTAGCCGACTCCTACAATGAGCAGTTCTTC; cdr3_aa: CASSLPPLADSYNEQFF; d_call: -; clone_size: -; j_call: TRBJ2-1; v_call: TRBV11-2
cdr3_nt: TGTGCCGTATCCTGGAACACTGAAGCTTTCTTT; cdr3_aa: CAVSWNTEAFF; d_call: -; clone_size: -; j_call: TRBJ1-1; v_call: TRBV7-9